This T cell receptor (beta chain) was profiled in a study of type 1 and type 2 diabetes patients. The overall study: T cells were magnetically sorted from PBMCs as CD4+ or CD8+ subsets.

The V end was cut by 3 bases, the J end by 2 bases, with 8 bases between. CDR1 MNHEY and CDR2 SMNVEV come from the germline V gene (reference sequence). There are 13 residues in the CDR3. Comments on this clonotype: Its antigen is as yet unknown.

PCR was run on genomic DNA. The TCR beta CDR3 region was amplified using 30 forward and 13 reverse primers. MiXCR, applied by TCRdb to the multiplex PCR reads, yields one record per CDR3 protein. The table lists 250,000 to 300,000 distinct CDR3 sequences, over 45% of them singletons, with around 15% in the top ten. The study, taken as a whole, reports: A median of one highly-expanded CD4+ clone, covering under 5% of reads, occurred in type 2 diabetes.

The sample was peripheral blood mononuclear cells (PBMCs). The clonotype was recovered from a man younger than 35 with type 2 diabetes. The chain uses TRBV27 and TRBJ2-7; a weak D match, TRBD1 (6 bases). The CDR3 loop reads CASSFPGAYEQYF. CDR3 DNA sequence: TGTGCCAGCAGTTTTCCAGGGGCCTACGAGCAGTACTTC.